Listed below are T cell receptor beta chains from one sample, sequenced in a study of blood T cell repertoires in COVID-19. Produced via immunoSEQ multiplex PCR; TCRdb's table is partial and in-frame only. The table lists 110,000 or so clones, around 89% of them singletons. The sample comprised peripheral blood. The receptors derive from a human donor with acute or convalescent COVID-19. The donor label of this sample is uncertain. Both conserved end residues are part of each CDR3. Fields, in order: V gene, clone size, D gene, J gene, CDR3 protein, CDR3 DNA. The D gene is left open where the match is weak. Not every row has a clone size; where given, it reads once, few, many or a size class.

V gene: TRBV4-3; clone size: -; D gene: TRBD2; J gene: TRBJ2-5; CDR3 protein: CASSHWRGAAQETQYF; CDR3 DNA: TGCGCCAGCAGCCACTGGCGGGGGGCAGCGCAAGAGACCCAGTACTTC
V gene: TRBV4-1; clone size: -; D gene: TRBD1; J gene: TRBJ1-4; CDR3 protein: CASSQDPISLAGGNEKLFF; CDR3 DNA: TGCGCCAGCAGCCAAGACCCTATTAGTTTGGCAGGGGGCAATGAAAAACTGTTTTTT
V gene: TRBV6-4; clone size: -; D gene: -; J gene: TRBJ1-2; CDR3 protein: CASKKEIMGGGYTF; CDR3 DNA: TGTGCCAGCAAAAAAGAAATAATGGGAGGGGGCTACACCTTC
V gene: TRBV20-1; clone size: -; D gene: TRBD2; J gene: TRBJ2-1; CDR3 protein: CSASLAEYNEQFF; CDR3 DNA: TGCAGTGCTAGTCTAGCGGAATACAATGAGCAGTTCTTC
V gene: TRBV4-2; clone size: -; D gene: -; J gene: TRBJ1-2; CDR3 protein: CASSQDPFYGYTF; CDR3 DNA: TGTGCCAGCAGCCAAGACCCGTTTTATGGCTACACCTTC
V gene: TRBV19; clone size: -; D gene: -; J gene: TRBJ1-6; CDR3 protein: CATRRPEGNSPLHF; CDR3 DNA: TGTGCCACCCGGAGACCTGAGGGTAATTCACCCCTCCACTTT
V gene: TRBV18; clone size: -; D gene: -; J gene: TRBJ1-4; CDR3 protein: CATERGKDEKLFF; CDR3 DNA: TGTGCCACCGAACGGGGGAAGGATGAAAAACTGTTTTTT
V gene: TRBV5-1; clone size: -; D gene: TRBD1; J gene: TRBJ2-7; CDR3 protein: CASSFGTGGSEQYF; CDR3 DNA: TGCGCCAGCAGCTTCGGCACAGGGGGCTCCGAGCAGTACTTC
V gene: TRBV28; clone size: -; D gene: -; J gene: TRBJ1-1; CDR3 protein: CASSLPQGTGTEAFF; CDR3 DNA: TGTGCCAGCAGTTTACCACAGGGTACGGGCACTGAAGCTTTCTTT
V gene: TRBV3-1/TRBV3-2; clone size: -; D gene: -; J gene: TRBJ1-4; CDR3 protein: CASSSGGGGGEKLFF; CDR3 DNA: TGTGCCAGCAGCTCCGGCGGGGGTGGGGGTGAAAAACTGTTTTTT
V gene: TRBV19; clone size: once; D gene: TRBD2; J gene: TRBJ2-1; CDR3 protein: CASSIAGGPSPEQFF; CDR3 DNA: TGTGCCAGTAGTATAGCGGGAGGCCCTTCCCCTGAGCAGTTCTTC
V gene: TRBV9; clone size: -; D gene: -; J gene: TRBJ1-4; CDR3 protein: CASSADGGLDEKLFF; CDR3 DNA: TGTGCCAGCAGCGCAGACGGGGGGCTGGATGAAAAACTGTTTTTT
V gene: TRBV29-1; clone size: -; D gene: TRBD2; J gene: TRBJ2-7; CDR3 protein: CSVRGGLAGVEQYF; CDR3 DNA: TGCAGCGTTCGGGGGGGACTAGCGGGAGTCGAGCAGTACTTC
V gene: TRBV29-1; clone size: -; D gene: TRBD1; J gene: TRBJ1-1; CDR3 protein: CSVGPGQSANTEAFF; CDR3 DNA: TGCAGCGTCGGCCCGGGACAGTCGGCGAACACTGAAGCTTTCTTT
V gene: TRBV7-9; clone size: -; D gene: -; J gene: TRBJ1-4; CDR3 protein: CASSFRDEKLFF; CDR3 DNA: TGTGCCAGCAGCTTCAGGGATGAAAAACTGTTTTTT
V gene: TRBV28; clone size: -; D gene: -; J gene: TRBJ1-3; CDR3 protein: CASSSIPGAAGNTIYF; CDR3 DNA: TGTGCCAGCAGTTCCATTCCAGGGGCGGCTGGAAACACCATATATTTT
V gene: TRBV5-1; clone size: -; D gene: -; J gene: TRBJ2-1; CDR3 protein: CASSLAGGGETSYNEQFF; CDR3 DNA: TGCGCCAGCAGCTTGGCTGGGGGCGGTGAAACATCCTACAATGAGCAGTTCTTC
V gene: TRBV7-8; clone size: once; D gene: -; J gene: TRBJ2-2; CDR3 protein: CASSPGTSWTGELFF; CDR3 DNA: TGTGCCAGCAGCCCCGGGACATCTTGGACCGGGGAGCTGTTTTTT
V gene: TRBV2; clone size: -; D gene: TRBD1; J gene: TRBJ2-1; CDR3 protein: CASSDAGGGKSYNEQFF; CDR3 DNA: TGTGCCAGCAGCGACGCAGGGGGCGGGAAATCCTACAATGAGCAGTTCTTC
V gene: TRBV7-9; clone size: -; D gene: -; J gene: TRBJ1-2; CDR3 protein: CASSIRQVGPYGYTF; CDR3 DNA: TGTGCCAGCAGCATCAGACAGGTGGGACCCTATGGCTACACCTTC
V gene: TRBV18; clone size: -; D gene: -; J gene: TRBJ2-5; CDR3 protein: CASSPRVARETQYF; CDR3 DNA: TGTGCCAGCTCACCTAGAGTAGCGCGGGAGACCCAGTACTTC
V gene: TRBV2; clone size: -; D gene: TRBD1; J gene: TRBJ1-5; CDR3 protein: CASSEGTGSVDQPQHF; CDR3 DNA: TGTGCCAGCAGTGAGGGGACAGGGAGCGTAGATCAGCCCCAGCATTTT
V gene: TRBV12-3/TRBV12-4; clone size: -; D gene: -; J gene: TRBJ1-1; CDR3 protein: CASSEGGWTEAFF; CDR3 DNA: TGTGCCAGCAGTGAAGGGGGTTGGACTGAAGCTTTCTTT
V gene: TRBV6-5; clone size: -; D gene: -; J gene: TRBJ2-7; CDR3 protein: CASTKKYGVYEQYF; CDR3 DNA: TGTGCCAGCACCAAAAAATACGGAGTGTACGAGCAGTACTTC
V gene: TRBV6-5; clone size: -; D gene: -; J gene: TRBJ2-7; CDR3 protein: CASSYTGVINEQYF; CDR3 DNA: TGTGCCAGCAGTTACACGGGGGTGATCAACGAGCAGTACTTC
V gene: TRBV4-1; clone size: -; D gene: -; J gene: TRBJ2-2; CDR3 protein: CASSQDGRAGTGELFF; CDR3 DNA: TGCGCCAGCAGCCAAGATGGCAGGGCCGGCACCGGGGAGCTGTTTTTT
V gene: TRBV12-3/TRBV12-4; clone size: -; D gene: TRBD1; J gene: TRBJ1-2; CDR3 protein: CASRWTGGHGYTF; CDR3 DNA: TGTGCCAGCAGGTGGACAGGGGGCCATGGCTACACCTTC
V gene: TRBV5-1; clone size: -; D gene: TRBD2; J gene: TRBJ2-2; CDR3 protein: CASSQGLAGVRYTGELFF; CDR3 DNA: TGCGCCAGCAGCCAGGGACTAGCGGGAGTTAGGTACACCGGGGAGCTGTTTTTT
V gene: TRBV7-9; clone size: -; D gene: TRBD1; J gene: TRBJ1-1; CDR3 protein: CASSAPGTAKNTEAFF; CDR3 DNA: TGTGCCAGCAGCGCCCCCGGGACAGCAAAAAACACTGAAGCTTTCTTT
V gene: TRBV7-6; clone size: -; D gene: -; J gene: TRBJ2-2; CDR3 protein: CASRAQGWGTGELFF; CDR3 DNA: TGTGCCAGCAGAGCCCAGGGGTGGGGCACCGGGGAGCTGTTTTTT
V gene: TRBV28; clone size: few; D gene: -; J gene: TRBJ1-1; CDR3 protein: CASSQEGILTEKNTEAFF; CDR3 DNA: TGTGCCAGCAGCCAGGAGGGAATATTGACAGAGAAGAACACTGAAGCTTTCTTT
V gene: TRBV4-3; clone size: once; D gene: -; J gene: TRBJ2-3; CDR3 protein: CASSQQGGPGTDTQYF; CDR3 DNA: TGCGCCAGCAGCCAACAGGGGGGTCCGGGCACAGATACGCAGTATTTT
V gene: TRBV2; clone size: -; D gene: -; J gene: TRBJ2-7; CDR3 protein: CASSDRDEQYF; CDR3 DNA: TGTGCCAGCAGTGACCGGGACGAGCAGTACTTC
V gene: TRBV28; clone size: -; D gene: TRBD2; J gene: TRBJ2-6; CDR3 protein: CASSFHGTRAGANVLTF; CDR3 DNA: TGTGCCAGCAGTTTCCATGGGACTAGAGCTGGGGCCAACGTCCTGACTTTC
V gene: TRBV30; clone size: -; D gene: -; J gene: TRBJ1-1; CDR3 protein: CAWSRTVNTEAFF; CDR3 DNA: TGTGCCTGGAGTAGGACAGTGAACACTGAAGCTTTCTTT
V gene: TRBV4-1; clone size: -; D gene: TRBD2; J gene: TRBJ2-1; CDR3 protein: CASSPGGAAFVSYNEQFF; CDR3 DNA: TGCGCCAGCAGCCCCGGGGGGGCCGCTTTCGTAAGCTACAATGAGCAGTTCTTC
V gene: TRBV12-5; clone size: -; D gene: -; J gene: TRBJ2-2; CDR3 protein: CASDDRGGNTGELFF; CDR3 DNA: TGTGCTAGTGATGATAGAGGGGGAAACACCGGGGAGCTGTTTTTT
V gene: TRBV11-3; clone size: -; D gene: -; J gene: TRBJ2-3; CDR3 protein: CASSYGRDSKGTDTQYF; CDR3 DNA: TGTGCCAGCAGCTACGGCCGGGACTCAAAGGGCACAGATACGCAGTATTTT
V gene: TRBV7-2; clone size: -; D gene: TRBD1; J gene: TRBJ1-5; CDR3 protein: CASSFGQGAFNQPQHF; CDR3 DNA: TGTGCCAGCAGCTTTGGACAGGGGGCTTTCAATCAGCCCCAGCATTTT
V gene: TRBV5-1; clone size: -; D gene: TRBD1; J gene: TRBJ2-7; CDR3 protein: CASSLVGTGRSYEQYF; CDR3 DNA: TGCGCCAGCAGCTTGGTAGGGACAGGGAGATCCTACGAGCAGTACTTC
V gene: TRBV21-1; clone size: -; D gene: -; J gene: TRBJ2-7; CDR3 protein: CASSAPGGLHYGQYF; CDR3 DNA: TGTGCCAGCAGCGCTCCTGGCGGTTTGCACTACGGGCAGTACTTC
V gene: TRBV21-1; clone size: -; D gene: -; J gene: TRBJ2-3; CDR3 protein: CASSNSPGQGWRDTQYF; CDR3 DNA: TGTGCCAGCAGCAATTCCCCGGGACAGGGGTGGAGAGATACGCAGTATTTT
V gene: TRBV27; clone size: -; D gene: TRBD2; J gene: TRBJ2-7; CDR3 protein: CASSGTGGGEAGEQYF; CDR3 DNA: TGTGCCAGCAGTGGGACTGGGGGGGGTGAGGCTGGGGAGCAGTACTTC
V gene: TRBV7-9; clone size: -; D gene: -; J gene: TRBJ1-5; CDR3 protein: CASSLGDSSLGPQHF; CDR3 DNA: TGTGCCAGCAGCTTAGGAGACAGCTCCCTAGGGCCCCAGCATTTT
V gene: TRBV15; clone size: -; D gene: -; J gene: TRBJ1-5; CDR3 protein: CATSRGQGNQPQHF; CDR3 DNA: TGTGCCACCAGCAGAGGCCAGGGCAATCAGCCCCAGCATTTT
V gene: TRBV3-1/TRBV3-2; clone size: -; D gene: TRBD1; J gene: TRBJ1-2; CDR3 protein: CASSQGQPYGYTF; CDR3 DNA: TGTGCCAGCAGCCAGGGACAGCCTTATGGCTACACCTTC
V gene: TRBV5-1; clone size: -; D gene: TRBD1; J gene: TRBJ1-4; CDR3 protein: CASSLGQGTEKLFF; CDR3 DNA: TGCGCCAGCAGCTTGGGACAGGGGACCGAAAAACTGTTTTTT
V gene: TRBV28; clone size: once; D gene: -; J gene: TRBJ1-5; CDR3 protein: CASSRSKQGITPQHF; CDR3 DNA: TGTGCCAGCAGTAGATCTAAACAGGGAATCACGCCCCAGCATTTT
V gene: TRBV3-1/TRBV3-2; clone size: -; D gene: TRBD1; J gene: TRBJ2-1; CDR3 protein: CASSQGTGAYNEQFF; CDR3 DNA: TGTGCCAGCAGCCAAGGGACAGGCGCCTACAATGAGCAGTTCTTC
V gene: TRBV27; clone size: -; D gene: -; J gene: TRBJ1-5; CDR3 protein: CASSLSRVQPQHF; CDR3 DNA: TGTGCCAGCAGTTTATCCCGAGTCCAGCCCCAGCATTTT
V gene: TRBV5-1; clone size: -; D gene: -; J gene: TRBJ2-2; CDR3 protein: CASSSQGTTGELFF; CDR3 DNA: TGCGCCAGCAGTTCCCAGGGAACCACCGGGGAGCTGTTTTTT
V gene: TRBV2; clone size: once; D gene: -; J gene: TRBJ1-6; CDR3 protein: CASRPDTAGNSPLHF; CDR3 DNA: TGTGCCAGCAGGCCGGACACTGCTGGTAATTCACCCCTCCACTTT
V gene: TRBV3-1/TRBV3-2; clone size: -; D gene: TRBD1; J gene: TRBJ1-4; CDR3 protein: CASSQLGGRGEKLFF; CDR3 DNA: TGTGCCAGCAGCCAATTAGGGGGCCGGGGTGAAAAACTGTTTTTT
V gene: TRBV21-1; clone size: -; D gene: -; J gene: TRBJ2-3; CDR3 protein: CASSKGGSGRSTDTQYF; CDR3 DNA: TGTGCCAGCAGCAAAGGAGGTAGCGGGAGATCTACAGATACGCAGTATTTT
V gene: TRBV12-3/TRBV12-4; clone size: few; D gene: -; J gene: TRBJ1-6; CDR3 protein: CASSPTGHSPLHF; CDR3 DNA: TGTGCCAGCAGCCCCACAGGACATTCACCCCTCCACTTT